This TCR beta chain was observed in a study of cytomegalovirus exposure and HLA in healthy donors (dated by TCRdb to about 2017). Concerning the study at large: A later analysis indicated that the roughly 130 validation repertoires were generated on the platform also employed for the 666 repertoires of the first cohort. The study was designed to test whether signatures of past pathogen exposure could be identified by cataloging public T cell receptors. Besides the first cohort of around 670 subjects, a separate validation cohort made up of 95 to 150 different subjects was used. The study combined high-throughput TCR immunosequencing, statistical association of individual TCRs with disease status, and machine learning to predict cytomegalovirus infection status. What the study reported, not specific to this receptor: While some public TCRs were present in many individuals, most TCR sequences turned up only very rarely across donors. A total of 150 or so TCR beta chains were listed by the study as associated with cytomegalovirus. According to the authors, the approach could potentially be generalized to other disease states and immunological phenotypes. A later analysis found that TCRs clustered in the first cohort also tended to co-occur in the 95 to 150 validation repertoires, with just under 95% of cluster scores above 0. In vitro tests confirmed that a few of the cytomegalovirus-associated TCR beta chains recognize cytomegalovirus antigens. Cytomegalovirus status was reported to be diagnosed by the classifier with high specificity and sensitivity in both the original and validation cohorts. A later analysis lacked HLA typing for the validation cohort, so it scored co-occurrence in that cohort across all 130 or so repertoires.

Receptor amplification or capture employed the immunoSEQ multiplex PCR assay. The authors' analysis ran thus. To diagnose cytomegalovirus status from the catalog of TCR beta chain sequences, a statistical classification framework was built. The table comes from immuneACCESS by way of TCRdb, which keeps in-frame sequences with V and J called. Part of the clones is missing from these tables; in studies checked, under half for an unresolved V gene and the rest for unknown reasons. The DNA was the basis for D and trimming; V, J and clone size are from that table. This sample has about 130,000 clones in its table, and around nine tenths of those were observed once. Of the sample, 2% to 2.5% falls within the top ten clones. To note about this clone: Its cognate antigen has yet to be identified. Qualities for individual bases were not recorded, and no much larger clone is one base off.

The donors were included in the validation cohort of 90 to 150 subjects, a group kept apart from the roughly 690-subject first cohort. The sequenced sample consisted of PBMCs. The origin of this receptor is a woman aged 18-35 years in good health and CMV-seronegative.

The CDR3 loop reads CASSRTSSETQYF. The nucleotides read TGTGCCAGCTCACGGACTAGTAGTGAGACCCAGTACTTC. This chain joins TRBV18 to TRBJ2-5; 7 middle bases align to TRBD2. Relative to germline, V is missing 4 bases and J is missing 5 bases, with 4 bases of the junction outside any gene match. Spanning cysteine to phenylalanine, the CDR3 consists of 13 amino acids. Only the CDR3 part of the read is kept: 39 bases, read in frame from the first base. CDR1 is given as KGHSH and CDR2 as LQKENI, both from the germline V gene. Here the CDR3 is joined to the reference TRBV18 and TRBJ2-5 genes, and the full variable domain is: NAGVMQNPRHLVRRRGQEARLRCSPMKGHSHVYWYRQLPEEGLKFMVYLQKENIIDESGMPKERFSAEFPKEGPSILRIQQVVRGDSAAYFCASSRTSSETQYFGPGTRLLVL.